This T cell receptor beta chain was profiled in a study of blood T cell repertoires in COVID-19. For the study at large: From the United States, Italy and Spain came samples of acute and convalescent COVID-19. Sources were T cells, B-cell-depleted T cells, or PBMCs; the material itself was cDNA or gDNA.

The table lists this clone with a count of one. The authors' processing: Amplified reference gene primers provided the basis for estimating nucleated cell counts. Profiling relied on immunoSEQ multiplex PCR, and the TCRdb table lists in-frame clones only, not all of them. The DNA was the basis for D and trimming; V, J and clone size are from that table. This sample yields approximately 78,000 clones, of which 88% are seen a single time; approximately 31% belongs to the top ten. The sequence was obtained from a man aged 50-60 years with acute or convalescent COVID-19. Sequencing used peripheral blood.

CDR3 region: CASSRRGGPASETQYF. CDR3 sequence (DNA): TGTGCCAGCAGCCGGAGGGGGGGCCCAGCGTCGGAGACCCAGTACTTC. The gene calls are TRBV14 and TRBJ2-5; D is possibly TRBD2 (7 bases). The V end lost 4 bases, the J end lost 5 bases, and 20 bases lay between the germline ends. The CDR3 is made up of 16 amino acids. The germline CDR1 and CDR2 sequences are SGHDN and FVKESK.